This T cell receptor beta chain was sequenced for a study of shared clonotypes between healthy human individuals. Study-wide background: Three CD4 naive, three CD4 memory, two CD8 naive and one CD8 memory plate were used per donor.

This clone was seen a few times. Its matching antigen is unknown. Study results and caveats: Apart from blood, nothing was sampled; tissue repertoires likely differ. Compared with memory subsets, naive subsets generally had larger estimated richness.

Clones were sequenced by immunoSEQ multiplex PCR, and TCRdb holds only the in-frame ones, with some missing. The sample consists of 200,000 to 250,000 clones, 60% to 80% of them appearing once. The CDR3 has 18 residues. Germline V gene lookup returns CDR1 SGHAT and CDR2 FQNNGV. The ends were cut back, 0 bases at V and 0 bases at J, with 16 bases in the middle. This sequence joins TRBV11-2 and TRBJ2-3, with D maybe TRBD2 (6 bases). Sequencing input: memory CD4+ T cells sorted from blood. The subset here: CD45RA-negative fraction. The sequence came from a man in his thirties or forties in good health. CDR3 protein: CASSLELYGGVSTDTQYF. In nucleotides, the CDR3 is TGTGCCAGCAGCTTAGAGCTGTATGGCGGGGTAAGCACAGATACGCAGTATTTT.